These 4 T cell receptor beta chains originate from one sample sequenced in a study of blood T cell repertoires in COVID-19. Libraries were prepared by immunoSEQ multiplex PCR; TCRdb keeps only in-frame clonotypes and omits some of them. The sample contains over 300,000 clones, roughly 90% of which appear only once. Sample: peripheral blood. These receptors were collected from a man aged 35-49 years with acute or convalescent COVID-19.

This clone was counted between two and nine times. The chain links TRBV6-2 or TRBV6-3 to TRBJ1-1, with a tentative D call TRBD1 (6 bases). Germline assignment: CDR1 MNHEY and CDR2 SVGEGT. Trimming removed 6 bases from V and 1 base from J, with 12 bases in between. This CDR3 is 14 amino acids long. The CDR3 region is CASSRGQQNTEAFF. The CDR3 nucleotides are TGTGCCAGCAGCCGTGGACAGCAGAACACTGAAGCTTTCTTT.

The chain employs TRBV18 and TRBJ1-2; 7 positions agree with TRBD1. CDR3 size: 14 residues. Looked up from germline, CDR1 is KGHSH and CDR2 is LQKENI. J lost 5 bases, V lost 3 bases, and 6 bases had no gene match. Here the CDR3 reads CASSPRQGMYGYTF. The DNA of the CDR3 is TGTGCCAGCTCACCTAGACAGGGAATGTATGGCTACACCTTC.

V is TRBV5-1 and J is TRBJ2-7, with D perhaps TRBD1 (7 bases). CDR1 is SGHRS and CDR2 is YFSETQ in the germline V gene. V was trimmed by 0 bases and J by 0 bases, leaving 13 bases between them. This CDR3 has 16 residues. CDR3 amino acids: CASSLAAGQLSYEQYF. As DNA, the CDR3 is TGCGCCAGCAGCTTGGCGGCGGGACAGCTCTCCTACGAGCAGTACTTC.

This chain connects TRBV19 to TRBJ1-4, with D possibly TRBD1 on 5 matching bases. V was clipped by 5 bases and J by 4 bases, with 11 bases between them. The CDR3 length is 14 residues. CDR1 LNHDA and CDR2 SQIVND come from the germline V gene (reference sequence). The CDR3 DNA reads TGTGCCAGTAGTCAGCAGGGCAGTAATGAAAAACTGTTTTTT. This translates into CASSQQGSNEKLFF.